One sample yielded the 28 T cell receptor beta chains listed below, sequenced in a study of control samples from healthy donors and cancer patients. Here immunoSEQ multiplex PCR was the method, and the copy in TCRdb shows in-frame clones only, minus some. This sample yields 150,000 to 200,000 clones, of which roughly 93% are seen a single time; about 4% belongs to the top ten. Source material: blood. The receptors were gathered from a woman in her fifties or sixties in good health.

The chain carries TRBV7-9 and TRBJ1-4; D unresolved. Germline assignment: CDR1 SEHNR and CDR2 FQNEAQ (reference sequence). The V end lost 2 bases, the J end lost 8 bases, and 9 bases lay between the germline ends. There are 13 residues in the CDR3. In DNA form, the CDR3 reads TGTGCCAGCAGCTTAACGACAAACGAAAAACTGTTTTTT. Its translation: CASSLTTNEKLFF.

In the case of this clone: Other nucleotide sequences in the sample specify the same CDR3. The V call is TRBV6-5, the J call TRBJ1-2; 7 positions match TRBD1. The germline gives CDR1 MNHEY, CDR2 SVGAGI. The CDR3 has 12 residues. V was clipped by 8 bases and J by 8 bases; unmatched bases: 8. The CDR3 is CASWIGGRGYTF. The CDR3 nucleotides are TGTGCCAGCTGGATAGGGGGCCGCGGCTACACCTTC.

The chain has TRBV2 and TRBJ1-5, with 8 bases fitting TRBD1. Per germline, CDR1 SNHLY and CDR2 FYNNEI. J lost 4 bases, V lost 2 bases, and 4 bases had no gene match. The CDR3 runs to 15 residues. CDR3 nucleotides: TGTGCCAGCAGTGAACGGGACAGGACAAATCAGCCCCAGCATTTT. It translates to CASSERDRTNQPQHF.

The CDR3 DNA follows: TGTGCCAGCAGCACCGGGACAGGGGGCGGTGAGCAGTTCTTC. It encodes CASSTGTGGGEQFF. The V gene is TRBV5-4, the J gene TRBJ2-1; TRBD1 matches 12 bases. This CDR3 has 14 amino acids. V dropped 4 bases and J dropped 9; count of bases not matched to a gene: 5. CDR1 is SGHNT, CDR2 YYREEE, per germline (reference sequence).

The CDR3 sequence: CASRGVNYGYTF. The DNA of the CDR3 is TGTGCCAGCCGAGGGGTTAACTATGGCTACACCTTC. This rearrangement joins TRBV2 to TRBJ1-2; possible D gene TRBD1, 5 bases. The CDR3 has 12 residues. Germline CDR1 SNHLY, CDR2 FYNNEI. The V end lost 8 bases, the J end lost 1 base, and 8 bases lay between the germline ends.

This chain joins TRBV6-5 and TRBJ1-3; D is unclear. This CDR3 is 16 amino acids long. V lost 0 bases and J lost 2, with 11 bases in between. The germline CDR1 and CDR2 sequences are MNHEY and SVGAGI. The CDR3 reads CASSYSGVAAGNTIYF. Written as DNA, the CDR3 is TGTGCCAGCAGTTACTCTGGTGTGGCAGCTGGAAACACCATATATTTT.

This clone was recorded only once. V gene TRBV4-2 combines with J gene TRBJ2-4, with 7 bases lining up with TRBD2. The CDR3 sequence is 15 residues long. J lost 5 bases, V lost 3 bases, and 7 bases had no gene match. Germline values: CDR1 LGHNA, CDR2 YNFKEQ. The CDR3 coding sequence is TGTGCCAGCAGCCAGGACACTAGCGTGGAAAACATTCAGTACTTC. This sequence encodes CASSQDTSVENIQYF.

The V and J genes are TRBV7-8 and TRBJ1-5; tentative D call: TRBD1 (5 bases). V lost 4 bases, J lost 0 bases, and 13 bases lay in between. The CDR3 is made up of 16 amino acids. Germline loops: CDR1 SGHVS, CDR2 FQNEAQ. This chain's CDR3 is CASSSNGGYSNQPQHF. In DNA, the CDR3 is TGTGCCAGCAGCTCCAACGGGGGGTATAGCAATCAGCCCCAGCATTTT.

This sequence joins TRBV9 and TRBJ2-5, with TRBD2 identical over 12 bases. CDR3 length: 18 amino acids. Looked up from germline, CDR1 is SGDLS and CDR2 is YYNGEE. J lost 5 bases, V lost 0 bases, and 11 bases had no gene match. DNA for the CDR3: TGTGCCAGCAGCGTAGGTCCCTCTAGCGGGGGGGCCGGGGAGACCCAGTACTTC. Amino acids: CASSVGPSSGGAGETQYF.

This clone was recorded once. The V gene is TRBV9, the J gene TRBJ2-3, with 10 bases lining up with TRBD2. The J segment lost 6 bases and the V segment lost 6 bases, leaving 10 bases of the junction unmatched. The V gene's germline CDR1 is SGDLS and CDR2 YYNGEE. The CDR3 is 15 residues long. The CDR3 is CASTLSGGGMDTQYF. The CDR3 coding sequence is TGTGCCAGCACTTTAAGCGGGGGGGGCATGGATACGCAGTATTTT.

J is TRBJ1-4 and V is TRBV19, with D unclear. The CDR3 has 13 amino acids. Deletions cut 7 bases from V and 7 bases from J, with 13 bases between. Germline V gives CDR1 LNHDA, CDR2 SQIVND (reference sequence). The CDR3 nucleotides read TGTGCCAGTACCACGGGAGAAAGTGAAAAACTGTTTTTT. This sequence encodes CASTTGESEKLFF. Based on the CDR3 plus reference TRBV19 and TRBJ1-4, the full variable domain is DGGITQSPKYLFRKEGQNVTLSCEQNLNHDAMYWYRQDPGQGLRLIYYSQIVNDFQKGDIAEGYSVSREKKESFPLTVTSAQKNPTAFYLCASTTGESEKLFFGSGTQLSVL.

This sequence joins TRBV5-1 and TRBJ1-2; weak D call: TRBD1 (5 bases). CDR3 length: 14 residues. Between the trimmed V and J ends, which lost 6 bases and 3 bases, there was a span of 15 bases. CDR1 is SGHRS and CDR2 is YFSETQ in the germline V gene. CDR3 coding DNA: TGCGCCAGCACCCAGCCGGGACGGGACTATGGCTACACCTTC. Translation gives CASTQPGRDYGYTF.

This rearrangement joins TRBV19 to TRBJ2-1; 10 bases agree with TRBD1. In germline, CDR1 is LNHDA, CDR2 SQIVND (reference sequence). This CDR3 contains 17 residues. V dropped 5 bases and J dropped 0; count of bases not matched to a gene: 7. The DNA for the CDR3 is TGTGCCAGTAGTCTCCGGACAGGGGGGAACTCCTACAATGAGCAGTTCTTC. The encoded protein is CASSLRTGGNSYNEQFF.

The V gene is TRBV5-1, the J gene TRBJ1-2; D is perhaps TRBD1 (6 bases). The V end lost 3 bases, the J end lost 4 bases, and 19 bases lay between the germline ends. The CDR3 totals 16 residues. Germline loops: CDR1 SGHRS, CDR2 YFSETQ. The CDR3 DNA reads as TGCGCCAGCAGCTCCAGGGGCCGCGCAAACTTCTATGGCTACACCTTC. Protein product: CASSSRGRANFYGYTF. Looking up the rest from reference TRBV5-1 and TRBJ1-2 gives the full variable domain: KAGVTQTPRYLIKTRGQQVTLSCSPISGHRSVSWYQQTPGQGLQFLFEYFSETQRNKGNFPGRFSGRQFSNSRSEMNVSTLELGDSALYLCASSSRGRANFYGYTFGSGTRLTVV.

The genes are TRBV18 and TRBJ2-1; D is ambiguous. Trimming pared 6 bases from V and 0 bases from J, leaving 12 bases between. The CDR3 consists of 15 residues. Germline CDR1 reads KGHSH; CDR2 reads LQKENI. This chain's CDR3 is CASSHTASSYNEQFF. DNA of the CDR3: TGTGCCAGCTCGCACACAGCTAGCTCCTACAATGAGCAGTTCTTC.

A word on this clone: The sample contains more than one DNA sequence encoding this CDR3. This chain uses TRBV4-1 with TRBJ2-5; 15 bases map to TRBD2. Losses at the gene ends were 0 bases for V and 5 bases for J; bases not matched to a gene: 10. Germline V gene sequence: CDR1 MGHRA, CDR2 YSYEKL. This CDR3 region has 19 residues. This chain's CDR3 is CASSQEHPGLAGGRETQYF. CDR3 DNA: TGCGCCAGCAGCCAAGAGCATCCGGGACTAGCGGGGGGTCGGGAGACCCAGTACTTC.

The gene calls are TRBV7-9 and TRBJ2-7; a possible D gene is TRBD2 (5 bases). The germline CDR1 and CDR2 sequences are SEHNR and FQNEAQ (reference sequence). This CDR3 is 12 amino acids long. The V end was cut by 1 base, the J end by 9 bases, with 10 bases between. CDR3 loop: CASSLVAGGQYF. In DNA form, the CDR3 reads TGTGCCAGCAGCTTAGTGGCCGGAGGGCAGTACTTC.

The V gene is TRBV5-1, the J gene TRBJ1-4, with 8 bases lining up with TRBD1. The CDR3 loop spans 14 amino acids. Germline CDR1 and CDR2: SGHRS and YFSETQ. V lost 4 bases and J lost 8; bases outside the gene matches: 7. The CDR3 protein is CASSAGRGQEKLFF. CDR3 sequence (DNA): TGCGCCAGCAGCGCGGGCAGGGGGCAGGAAAAACTGTTTTTT.

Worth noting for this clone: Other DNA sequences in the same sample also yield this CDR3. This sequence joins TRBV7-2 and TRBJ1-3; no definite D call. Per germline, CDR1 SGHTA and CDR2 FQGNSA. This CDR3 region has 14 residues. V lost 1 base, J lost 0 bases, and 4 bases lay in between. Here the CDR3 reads CASSLVTSGNTIYF. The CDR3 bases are TGTGCCAGCAGCTTAGTAACCTCTGGAAACACCATATATTTT.

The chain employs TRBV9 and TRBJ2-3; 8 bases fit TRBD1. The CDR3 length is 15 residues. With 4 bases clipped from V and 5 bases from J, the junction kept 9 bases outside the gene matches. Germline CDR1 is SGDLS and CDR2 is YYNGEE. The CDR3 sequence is CASSSKTGARDTQYF. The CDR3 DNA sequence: TGTGCCAGCAGCTCCAAGACAGGGGCGAGAGATACGCAGTATTTT.

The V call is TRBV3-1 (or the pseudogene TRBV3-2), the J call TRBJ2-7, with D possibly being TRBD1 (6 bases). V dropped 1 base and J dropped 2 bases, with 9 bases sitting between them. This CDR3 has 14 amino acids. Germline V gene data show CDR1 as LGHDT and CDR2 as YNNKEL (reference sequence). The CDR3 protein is CASSQVGGAYEQYF. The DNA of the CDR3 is TGTGCCAGCAGCCAAGTTGGGGGCGCCTACGAGCAGTACTTC.

The DNA of the CDR3 is TGTGCCATCAGTGGAACCTCTGGGGCCAACGTCCTGACTTTC. Its protein is CAISGTSGANVLTF. The chain carries TRBV10-3 and TRBJ2-6, with D uncertain. The ends were cut back, 4 bases at V and 0 bases at J, with 4 bases in the middle. The CDR3 is 14 residues long. Germline V lookup: CDR1 ENHRY, CDR2 SYGVKD.

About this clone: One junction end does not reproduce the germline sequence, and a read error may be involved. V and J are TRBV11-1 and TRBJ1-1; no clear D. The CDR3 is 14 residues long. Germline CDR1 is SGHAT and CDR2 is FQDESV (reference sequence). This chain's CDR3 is CASTLGRANTEAFF. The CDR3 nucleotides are TGTGCCAGCACCTTAGGAAGAGCCAACACTGAAGCTTTCTTT.

The CDR3 region has the DNA TGTGCCAGTAGTATCTCCGGGCCCGGAAACACCATATATTTT. Its protein product is CASSISGPGNTIYF. V is TRBV19 and J is TRBJ1-3, with unresolved D. Trimming removed 3 bases at V and 4 bases at J, with 10 bases between. This CDR3 has 14 residues. CDR1 LNHDA and CDR2 SQIVND come from the germline V gene (reference sequence).

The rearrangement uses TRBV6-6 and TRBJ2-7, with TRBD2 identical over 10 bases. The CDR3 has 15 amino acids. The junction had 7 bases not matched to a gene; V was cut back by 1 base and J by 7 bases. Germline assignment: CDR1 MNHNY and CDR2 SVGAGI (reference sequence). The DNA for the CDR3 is TGTGCCAGCAGTTACTTGACTAGCGGGTCGGGAGAGCAGTACTTC. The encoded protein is CASSYLTSGSGEQYF.

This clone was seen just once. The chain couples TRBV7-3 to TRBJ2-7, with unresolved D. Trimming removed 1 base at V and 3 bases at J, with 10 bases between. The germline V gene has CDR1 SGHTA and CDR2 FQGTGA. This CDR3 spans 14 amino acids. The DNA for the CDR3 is TGTGCCAGCAGCTTAAACCCCGGCTACTACGAGCAGTACTTC. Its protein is CASSLNPGYYEQYF. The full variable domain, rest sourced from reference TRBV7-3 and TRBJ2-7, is GAGVSQTPSNKVTEKGKYVELRCDPISGHTALYWYRQSLGQGPEFLIYFQGTGAADDSGLPNDRFFAVRPEGSVSTLKIQRTERGDSAVYLCASSLNPGYYEQYFGPGTRLTVT.

CDR3 bases: TGTGCCACCAGCAGTACCGGGCCCCTGAGGGAAAAACTGTTTTTT. Protein sequence: CATSSTGPLREKLFF. The chain is built from TRBV15 and TRBJ1-4; D not certain. Between the trimmed V and J ends, which lost 3 bases and 8 bases, there was a span of 16 bases. Germline CDR1 reads LNHNV; CDR2 reads YYDKDF (reference sequence). This CDR3 region has 15 residues.

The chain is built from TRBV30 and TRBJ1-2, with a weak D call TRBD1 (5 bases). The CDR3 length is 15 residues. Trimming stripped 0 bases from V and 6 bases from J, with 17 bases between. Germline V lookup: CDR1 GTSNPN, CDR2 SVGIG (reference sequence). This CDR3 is CAWSVRGKGEDGYTF. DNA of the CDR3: TGTGCCTGGAGTGTACGAGGTAAAGGGGAAGATGGCTACACCTTC.